This TCR beta chain stems from a study of blood T cell repertoires in COVID-19 (dated by TCRdb to the early 2020s). For the wider study: The collaborator samples originated in the United States, Italy and Spain and spanned the acute and convalescent phases of COVID-19. The material from the prospective study consisted of cDNA or gDNA derived from T cells, B-cell-depleted T cells, or PBMCs. The dataset comprised deeply sampled blood TCRbeta repertoires from subjects exposed to, actively infected with, or recovered from COVID-19. The repertoires were made available in a free public database intended to serve as a resource for research on the immune response to SARS-CoV-2. Samples were obtained from the ongoing ImmuneRACE study (first 160 participants) and from about 1,300 subjects provided by 6 global collaborators. Nearly every sample came with metadata listing a de-identified subject ID, COVID-19 status, age in years and sex. Where available, HLA class I and class II types were taken from metadata supplied by the sample provider and were not determined by assay-based typing.

Participants in the prospective study were enrolled through a virtual design, were aged roughly 18 to 90 years, and lived in 24 United States geographic areas. Cohort assignment in the prospective study relied on participant-reported clinical history from a screening survey and a study questionnaire. Exposed participants were defined as having been in contact with someone with a PCR-confirmed or clinician-diagnosed COVID-19 case within 2 weeks of study entry. Each participant in the prospective study had whole blood, serum and a nasopharyngeal or oropharyngeal swab collected by mobile phlebotomists. Additional blood draws and questionnaires over an approximately two-month period could optionally be provided by prospective study participants. Blood samples from the prospective study were shipped frozen or at room temperature prior to DNA extraction. TCRbeta CDR3 regions were amplified from genomic DNA by means of the immunoSEQ Assay, a bias-controlled multiplex PCR. In the authors' own workflow: Nucleated cell counts per sample were estimated from amplification of reference gene primers within the assay. To quantify the absolute abundance of each unique TCRbeta CDR3 rearrangement, sequence reads were collapsed and filtered. Productive Simpson clonality was computed per sample as the square root of Simpson's diversity index over productive rearrangements. This immuneACCESS table, as held by TCRdb, lists in-frame sequences with V and J called but not all clones. Of the missing ones, under half trace to an unresolved V gene in checked studies; the others have no known cause. Clone size and the V and J calls come from that table; the DNA yielded D and trimming. This sample lists about 220,000 clones; around 90% were detected once. Over 13% of the sample goes to the ten largest clones.

Beyond this particular receptor, the publication reports: The quantity of clinical and demographic metadata differed by source and by participant and was supplied without curation.

As for this clone: What this receptor recognizes is not known. No clone much larger than this one lies a single base away; base qualities are absent.

Sequencing was performed on PBMCs or T cells enriched from blood (not recorded which). The clonotype was recovered from a man aged 25 to 40 who had been exposed to COVID-19.

The nucleotide sequence is TGTGCCAGCAGCTCACGGACAGGGGGCTCTGAAAAACTGTTTTTT. Protein translation: CASSSRTGGSEKLFF. The chain couples TRBV3-1 (or the pseudogene TRBV3-2) to TRBJ1-4, and 11 junction bases match TRBD1. The germline V gene (reference sequence) specifies LGHDT as CDR1 and YNNKEL as CDR2. V and J are trimmed by 5 bases and 7 bases, and the gene matches miss 6 bases of the junction. From cysteine to phenylalanine, the CDR3 is 15 amino acids long. Only the CDR3 portion is preserved as DNA: 45 bases, with reading frame beginning at the first base.